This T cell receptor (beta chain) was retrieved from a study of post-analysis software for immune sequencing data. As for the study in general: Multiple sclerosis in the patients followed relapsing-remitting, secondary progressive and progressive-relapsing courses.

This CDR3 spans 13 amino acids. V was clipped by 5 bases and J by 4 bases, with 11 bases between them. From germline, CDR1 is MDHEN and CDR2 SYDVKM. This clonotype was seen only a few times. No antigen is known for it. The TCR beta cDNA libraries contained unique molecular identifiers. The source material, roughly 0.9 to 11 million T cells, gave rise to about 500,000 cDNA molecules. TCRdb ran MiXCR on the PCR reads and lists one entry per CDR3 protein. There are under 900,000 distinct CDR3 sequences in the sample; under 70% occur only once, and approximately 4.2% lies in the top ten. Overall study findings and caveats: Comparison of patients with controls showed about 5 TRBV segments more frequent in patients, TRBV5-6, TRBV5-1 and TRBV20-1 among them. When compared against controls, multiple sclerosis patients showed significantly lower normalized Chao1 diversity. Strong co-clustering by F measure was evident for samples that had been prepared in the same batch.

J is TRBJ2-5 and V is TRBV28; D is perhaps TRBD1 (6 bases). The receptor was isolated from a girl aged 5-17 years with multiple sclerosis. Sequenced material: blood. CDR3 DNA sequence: TGTGCCAGCAGTCTGGGACAACTAGAGACCCAGTACTTC. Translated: CASSLGQLETQYF.